This TCR beta chain was captured in a study of shared clonotypes between healthy human individuals. Looking at the study overall: Donors, aged 18 to 49, were a couple of women and a few men.

CDR1 LGHNA and CDR2 YSLEER come from the germline V gene. Trimming cost V 1 base and J 3 bases; bases outside gene matches: 14. The CDR3 runs 19 residues. At deep level, the assay was performed. Data came from immunoSEQ multiplex PCR; TCRdb stores just in-frame clones and leaves some out. The sample yields roughly 2.4 million clones, 95% seen once. Notes on the study in general: In several donors, around 5% of naive CD4 clonotypes appeared in common.

This clone was counted a single time. Its specificity is not known. The sequenced material came from naive CD4+ T cells sorted from blood. The subset was: CD45RA+ positively selected. The sequence derives from a man between 18 and 29 years old in good health. The V and J genes are TRBV4-3 and TRBJ2-2; 7 bases match TRBD2. The CDR3 nucleotides are TGCGCCAGCAGCCAAGGGAGATTGCGGGCGGGAGCGGACACCGGGGAGCTGTTTTTT. Amino acid sequence: CASSQGRLRAGADTGELFF.